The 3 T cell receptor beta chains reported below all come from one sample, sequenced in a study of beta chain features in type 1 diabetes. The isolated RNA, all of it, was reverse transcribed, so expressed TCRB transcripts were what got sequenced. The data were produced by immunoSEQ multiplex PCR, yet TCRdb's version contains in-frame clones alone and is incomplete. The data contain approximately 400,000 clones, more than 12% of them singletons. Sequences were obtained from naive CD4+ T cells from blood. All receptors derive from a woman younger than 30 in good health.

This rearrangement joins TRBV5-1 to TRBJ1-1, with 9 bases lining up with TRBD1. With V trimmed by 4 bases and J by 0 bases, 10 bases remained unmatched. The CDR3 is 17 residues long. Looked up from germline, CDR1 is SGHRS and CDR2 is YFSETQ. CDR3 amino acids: CASSRIGRDRVNTEAFF. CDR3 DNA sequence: TGCGCCAGCAGCCGAATCGGGCGGGACAGGGTGAACACTGAAGCTTTCTTT.

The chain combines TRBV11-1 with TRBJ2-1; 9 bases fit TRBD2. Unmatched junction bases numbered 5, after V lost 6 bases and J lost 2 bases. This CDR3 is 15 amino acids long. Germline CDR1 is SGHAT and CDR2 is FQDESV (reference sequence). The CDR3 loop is CASRTSGQAYNEQFF. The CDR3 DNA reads TGTGCCAGCAGAACTAGCGGGCAGGCCTACAATGAGCAGTTCTTC.

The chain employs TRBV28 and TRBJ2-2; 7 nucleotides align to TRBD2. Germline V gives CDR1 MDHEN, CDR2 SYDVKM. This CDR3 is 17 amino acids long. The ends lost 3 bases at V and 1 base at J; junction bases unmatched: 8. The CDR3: CASSLIVRGRNTGELFF. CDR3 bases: TGTGCCAGCAGTTTGATTGTGCGCGGGAGGAACACCGGGGAGCTGTTTTTT.